This T cell receptor beta chain was recovered during a study of blood T cells in healthy people across ages. The sample holds many counts of this clonotype. The V and J ends lost 5 bases and 4 bases, in that order; junction bases with no gene match: 12. CDR3 length: 16 amino acids. Germline V gives CDR1 SEHNR, CDR2 FQNEAQ (reference sequence). It was with a sample-barcoded 5' primer and a J-beta primer mix that a second PCR of roughly 6 to 12 cycles was run. MiXCR, run by TCRdb on the 5' RACE reads, gives a single entry per CDR3 protein. The table lists hundreds of thousands of distinct CDR3 sequences, 25% to 30% of them singletons, with around 14% in the top ten.

The source of this sequence is an elderly woman in good health. The chain combines TRBV7-9 with TRBJ2-5, with TRBD1 identical over 8 bases. Source material: blood. CDR3 DNA: TGTGCCAGCAGCCCTACCCGGGCAGGGGGCGGAGAGACCCAGTACTTC. Residues: CASSPTRAGGGETQYF. The full variable domain, completed using reference TRBV7-9 and TRBJ2-5, is DTGVSQNPRHKITKRGQNVTFRCDPISEHNRLYWYRQTLGQGPEFLTYFQNEAQLEKSRLLSDRFSAERPKGSFSTLEIQRTEQGDSAMYLCASSPTRAGGGETQYFGPGTRLLVL.